Below are 24 T cell receptor beta chains sequenced from a single sample in a study of control samples from healthy donors and cancer patients. TCRdb's table, derived via immunoSEQ multiplex PCR, lists solely in-frame clones and lacks some. The sample includes 120,000 to 150,000 clones, roughly nine tenths of them seen just once. Material for sequencing was blood. The receptors shown here come from a young man in good health.

The chain couples TRBV24-1 to TRBJ1-2, with D maybe TRBD1 (6 bases). CDR3 length: 15 amino acids. V dropped 4 bases and J dropped 3 bases, with 14 bases sitting between them. Per the germline V gene, CDR1 is KGHDR and CDR2 is SFDVKD. CDR3: CATSDPKQGHYGYTF. The CDR3 DNA reads TGTGCCACCAGTGACCCTAAACAGGGACACTATGGCTACACCTTC.

The V gene is TRBV11-2, the J gene TRBJ2-5, with 9 bases identical to TRBD2. The junction had 2 bases not matched to a gene; V was cut back by 3 bases and J by 0 bases. From germline, CDR1 is SGHAT and CDR2 FQNNGV. The CDR3 contains 15 residues. Written as DNA, the CDR3 is TGTGCCAGCAGCTTGGTAGCGGGGGACCAAGAGACCCAGTACTTC. Translation gives CASSLVAGDQETQYF.

The V and J genes are TRBV5-1 and TRBJ1-3, with D unclear. The V end was cut by 0 bases, the J end by 4 bases, with 11 bases between. Germline loops: CDR1 SGHRS, CDR2 YFSETQ. CDR3 length: 15 residues. The CDR3 sequence is CASSLAGSGGNTIYF. As DNA, the CDR3 is TGCGCCAGCAGCTTGGCAGGTTCTGGGGGAAACACCATATATTTT.

The chain uses TRBV12-3 or TRBV12-4 and TRBJ1-2; 9 bases map to TRBD1. CDR3 length: 12 amino acids. With V trimmed by 6 bases and J by 6 bases, 2 bases remained unmatched. CDR3: CASSRQGDGYTF. CDR3 nucleotides: TGTGCCAGCAGCCGACAGGGGGATGGCTACACCTTC.

The V and J genes are TRBV6-6 and TRBJ1-1; D unclear. Between the trimmed V and J ends, which lost 5 bases and 1 base, there was a span of 11 bases. CDR3 size: 14 residues. The germline V gene encodes CDR1 MNHNY and CDR2 SVGAGI (reference sequence). CDR3 nucleotides: TGTGCCAGCAGTACAGCTCTCAAGAACACTGAAGCTTTCTTT. Its translation is CASSTALKNTEAFF.

The chain employs TRBV5-4 and TRBJ2-5; D remains ambiguous. Between the trimmed V and J ends, which lost 0 bases and 1 base, there was a span of 7 bases. This CDR3 comprises 14 residues. CDR1 and CDR2 from the germline V gene are SGHNT and YYREEE (reference sequence). As DNA, the CDR3 is TGTGCCAGCAGCTTGGACAGACGCCAAGAGACCCAGTACTTC. This sequence encodes CASSLDRRQETQYF.

The chain couples TRBV28 to TRBJ2-3; D ambiguous. Trimming removed 6 bases at V and 8 bases at J, with 15 bases between. CDR1 and CDR2 (germline): MDHEN, SYDVKM. CDR3 size: 13 residues. Here the CDR3 reads CASSFLSRVTQYF. The CDR3 region has the DNA TGTGCCAGCAGCTTCCTAAGTCGGGTTACGCAGTATTTT.

CDR3 nucleotide sequence: TGTGCCAGCGGGACAGGGGAGACCCAGTACTTC. This sequence encodes CASGTGETQYF. This rearrangement joins TRBV19 to TRBJ2-5; 9 bases are shared with TRBD1. Germline trimming cut 9 bases from V and 5 bases from J; bases unmatched to any gene: 1. The CDR3 contains 11 residues. Germline V gene sequence: CDR1 LNHDA, CDR2 SQIVND (reference sequence).

This chain uses TRBV6-5 with TRBJ1-3; D is unresolved. The V gene's germline CDR1 is MNHEY and CDR2 SVGAGI. The CDR3 covers 14 residues. V gave up 2 bases and J gave up 0 bases, with 5 bases separating them. CDR3 DNA sequence: TGTGCCAGCAGTTACGCACCCTCTGGAAACACCATATATTTT. It codes for CASSYAPSGNTIYF.

The chain employs TRBV28 and TRBJ2-5, with no clear D. The CDR3 is made up of 13 amino acids. Germline values: CDR1 MDHEN, CDR2 SYDVKM. V lost 3 bases and J 4 bases, leaving 9 bases between the germline ends. This CDR3 reads CASSLGGRETQYF. CDR3 in DNA: TGTGCCAGCAGTTTGGGTGGACGAGAGACCCAGTACTTC.

This clone has more than one count but fewer than ten. This rearrangement joins TRBV10-3 to TRBJ1-1, with D hard to call. The CDR3 has 14 amino acids. V gave up 5 bases and J gave up 1 base, with 11 bases separating them. Germline V lookup: CDR1 ENHRY, CDR2 SYGVKD. CDR3 amino acids: CAISTEISNTEAFF. CDR3 nucleotide sequence: TGTGCCATCAGTACAGAGATATCGAACACTGAAGCTTTCTTT.

This chain connects TRBV6-2 or TRBV6-3 to TRBJ2-1; 7 bases agree with TRBD1. Germline V lookup: CDR1 MNHEY, CDR2 SVGEGT. This CDR3 contains 13 residues. The ends lost 4 bases at V and 8 bases at J; junction bases unmatched: 5. CDR3 in DNA: TGTGCCAGCAGTTTGACAGGGTATGATGAGCAGTTCTTC. Translating gives CASSLTGYDEQFF.

This rearrangement joins TRBV19 to TRBJ1-1; no clear D gene. Looked up from germline, CDR1 is LNHDA and CDR2 is SQIVND (reference sequence). CDR3 length equals 15 residues. V was pared by 6 bases and J by 3 bases, with 17 bases between. CDR3 region: CASSPDGTVDTEAFF. CDR3 nucleotides: TGTGCCAGTAGCCCGGACGGCACCGTGGACACTGAAGCTTTCTTT.

V and J are TRBV5-1 and TRBJ2-2; possibly TRBD1 or TRBD2 for D (5 bases each). The germline V gene has CDR1 SGHRS and CDR2 YFSETQ. This CDR3 is built from 15 residues. The germline V and J ends were trimmed by 2 bases and 5 bases, with 13 bases remaining between them. In nucleotides, the CDR3 is TGCGCCAGCAGCTTAAGTGGGACCCTAACCGGGGAGCTGTTTTTT. Its protein is CASSLSGTLTGELFF.

The genes are TRBV6-2 or TRBV6-3 and TRBJ2-2, with unresolved D. The germline gives CDR1 MNHEY, CDR2 SVGEGT. The CDR3 consists of 14 residues. Trimming removed 2 bases at V and 5 bases at J, with 9 bases between. CDR3 loop: CASSYPSVTGELFF. The DNA for the CDR3 is TGTGCCAGCAGTTACCCCAGCGTAACCGGGGAGCTGTTTTTT.

The chain joins TRBV7-2 to TRBJ2-3; 8 nucleotides align to TRBD1. This CDR3 spans 15 amino acids. The trim removed 0 bases at V and 4 bases at J, leaving 3 bases unmatched. From germline, CDR1 is SGHTA and CDR2 FQGNSA. CDR3 in DNA: TGTGCCAGCAGCTTAGCTGGGACAGGTGCAGATACGCAGTATTTT. It specifies CASSLAGTGADTQYF.

This clone was detected only once. V usage is TRBV3-1 (or the pseudogene TRBV3-2) and J usage is TRBJ1-4, with TRBD1 matching over 8 bases. The germline V gene has CDR1 LGHDT and CDR2 YNNKEL (reference sequence). The trim removed 4 bases at V and 6 bases at J, leaving 13 bases unmatched. The CDR3 is 17 residues long. CDR3 nucleotide sequence: TGTGCCAGCAGCCGCCTGGGACAGGCCCCCGGAGATGAAAAACTGTTTTTT. Translation gives CASSRLGQAPGDEKLFF.

Here the CDR3 DNA reads TGTGCCACCAGTAGGACGGGTCTCAATCAGCCCCAGCATTTT. Residues: CATSRTGLNQPQHF. The chain joins TRBV24-1 to TRBJ1-5; no definite D call. Germline V gene sequence: CDR1 KGHDR, CDR2 SFDVKD. V was trimmed by 6 bases and J by 3 bases, leaving 11 bases between them. This CDR3 is built from 14 residues.

The chain couples TRBV3-1 (or the pseudogene TRBV3-2) to TRBJ2-3; D may be TRBD2 (6 bases). The V end was cut by 1 base, the J end by 5 bases, with 13 bases between. This CDR3 has 15 amino acids. Germline values: CDR1 LGHDT, CDR2 YNNKEL (reference sequence). CDR3 region: CASSQGWGLIDTQYF. The CDR3 coding sequence is TGTGCCAGCAGCCAAGGTTGGGGACTGATAGATACGCAGTATTTT.

The chain links TRBV10-3 to TRBJ1-2; 9 positions agree with TRBD1. Trimming cost V 0 bases and J 1 base; bases outside gene matches: 3. Germline V gene lookup returns CDR1 ENHRY and CDR2 SYGVKD. This CDR3 is 16 amino acids long. The CDR3 sequence: CAISESKGQGNYGYTF. The CDR3 nucleotides read TGTGCCATCAGTGAGTCAAAGGGACAGGGTAACTATGGCTACACCTTC.

CDR3 sequence (DNA): TGTGCCATCAGTGAGCCACCTAGCAATCAGCCCCAGCATTTT. Protein: CAISEPPSNQPQHF. The rearrangement uses TRBV10-3 and TRBJ1-5; D is unclear. Trimming took 2 bases from V and 0 from J, leaving 5 bases between them. This CDR3 is built from 14 residues. The germline CDR1 and CDR2 sequences are ENHRY and SYGVKD.

The V call is TRBV29-1, the J call TRBJ2-7; D is perhaps TRBD1 (5 bases). Germline values: CDR1 SQVTM, CDR2 ANQGSEA. Trimming took 4 bases from V and 0 from J, leaving 19 bases between them. The CDR3 has 16 amino acids. DNA for the CDR3: TGCAGCGTTGCGCATCCCCGTGACAGAGACTCCTACGAGCAGTACTTC. The encoded protein is CSVAHPRDRDSYEQYF.

V gene TRBV11-3 combines with J gene TRBJ2-7, with D possibly TRBD1 on 6 matching bases. Germline V gene data show CDR1 as SGHNT and CDR2 as YENEEA. Trimming took off 5 bases at V and 2 bases at J, with 16 bases between the two ends. This CDR3 is 15 amino acids long. The CDR3: CASSGIGDNPYEQYF. CDR3 bases: TGTGCCAGCAGCGGGATTGGGGACAATCCCTACGAGCAGTACTTC.

The rearrangement joins TRBV9 to TRBJ1-4; 7 nucleotides align to TRBD1. This CDR3 is 15 amino acids long. CDR1 and CDR2 from the germline V gene are SGDLS and YYNGEE. V trimming: 4 bases; J trimming: 2 bases; junction bases outside the gene matches: 5. The CDR3 nucleotides read TGTGCCAGCAGCCACTCCAGGGGGACTAATGAAAAACTGTTTTTT. It specifies CASSHSRGTNEKLFF. Full variable domain (outside the CDR3, taken from reference TRBV9 and TRBJ1-4): DSGVTQTPKHLITATGQRVTLRCSPRSGDLSVYWYQQSLDQGLQFLIQYYNGEERAKGNILERFSAQQFPDLHSELNLSSLELGDSALYFCASSHSRGTNEKLFFGSGTQLSVL.